A single sample gave rise to the 13 T cell receptor beta chains below, sequenced in a study of blood T cell repertoires in COVID-19. Here immunoSEQ multiplex PCR was the method, and the copy in TCRdb shows in-frame clones only, minus some. The profile shows some 200,000 clones, around 80% of them singletons. The sample comprised peripheral blood. These receptors were taken from a woman in her seventies with COVID-19, enrolled during active disease.

This clone was observed once. CDR3 amino acids: CASSPRGLNYGYTF. The CDR3 bases are TGTGCCAGCAGTCCCAGGGGGCTTAACTATGGCTACACCTTC. The chain couples TRBV6-5 to TRBJ1-2, with 8 bases identical to TRBD1. From germline, CDR1 is MNHEY and CDR2 SVGAGI. Losses at the gene ends were 5 bases for V and 1 base for J; bases not matched to a gene: 3. This CDR3 is built from 14 residues.

The V and J genes are TRBV4-2 and TRBJ2-7; 9 positions agree with TRBD1. The length of the CDR3 is 16 residues. V lost 0 bases, J lost 5 bases, and 8 bases stayed unmatched. Germline lookup yields CDR1 LGHNA and CDR2 YNFKEQ. DNA for the CDR3: TGTGCCAGCAGCCAAGAGTCTGGGACAGGGTCCAACGAGCAGTACTTC. It is translated as CASSQESGTGSNEQYF.

This clone was recorded only once. This chain joins TRBV5-1 and TRBJ2-3; tentative D call: TRBD2 (6 bases). The CDR3 has 16 residues. Germline V gives CDR1 SGHRS, CDR2 YFSETQ. The ends were cut back, 0 bases at V and 7 bases at J, with 18 bases in the middle. The CDR3 nucleotides read TGCGCCAGCAGCTTGGATAGCGGCCCCCCGGAAAATACGCAGTATTTT. Translating gives CASSLDSGPPENTQYF.

The J gene is TRBJ1-6, the V gene TRBV27; 7 bases fit TRBD1. Germline assignment: CDR1 MNHEY and CDR2 SMNVEV (reference sequence). CDR3 length: 15 residues. V shed 5 bases, J shed 9 bases, and the junction held 10 bases outside the gene matches. The CDR3 sequence is CASSPDRERISPLHF. The CDR3 DNA follows: TGTGCCAGCAGTCCAGACAGGGAGCGAATTTCACCCCTCCACTTT.

V usage is TRBV2 and J usage is TRBJ1-1; D may be TRBD1 (5 bases). V gave up 6 bases and J gave up 1 base, with 12 bases separating them. The CDR3 runs 14 residues. Per the germline V gene, CDR1 is SNHLY and CDR2 is FYNNEI. The CDR3 sequence is CASRSQGGNTEAFF. CDR3 coding DNA: TGTGCCAGCAGATCCCAGGGCGGGAACACTGAAGCTTTCTTT.

There are a few counts of this clone. This chain uses TRBV2 with TRBJ2-3, with 9 bases matching TRBD1. The V segment lost 2 bases and the J segment 4 bases; nucleotides outside the gene matches: 4. CDR1 is SNHLY and CDR2 is FYNNEI in the germline V gene. This CDR3 is built from 15 residues. The CDR3 is CASSERDRVADTQYF. In DNA, the CDR3 is TGTGCCAGCAGTGAAAGGGACAGGGTCGCAGATACGCAGTATTTT.

The V gene is TRBV5-6, the J gene TRBJ1-1; the match to TRBD1 covers 9 bases. Trimming removed 2 bases from V and 4 bases from J; junction bases left unmatched: 6. From germline, CDR1 is SGHDT and CDR2 YYEEEE. The CDR3 contains 15 residues. Here the CDR3 DNA reads TGTGCCAGCAGCTTAACAGGGGGCTGGGGCACTGAAGCTTTCTTT. Translated: CASSLTGGWGTEAFF.

This chain connects TRBV7-8 to TRBJ2-1, with D tentatively TRBD2 (6 bases). Per the germline V gene, CDR1 is SGHVS and CDR2 is FQNEAQ. The CDR3 is 13 residues long. V lost 6 bases, J lost 7 bases, and 13 bases lay in between. The CDR3 loop is CASRRDFRNEQFF. In DNA, the CDR3 is TGTGCCAGCAGGAGGGACTTCAGGAATGAGCAGTTCTTC.

The chain employs TRBV5-8 and TRBJ2-3; 11 bases map to TRBD2. V gave up 3 bases and J gave up 6 bases; unmatched junction bases: 6. CDR1 SGHTS and CDR2 YDEGEE come from the germline V gene. The length of the CDR3 is 15 residues. This CDR3 reads CASSWGSGGADTQYF. The CDR3 bases are TGTGCCAGCAGCTGGGGTAGCGGGGGGGCTGATACGCAGTATTTT.

V and J are TRBV5-5 and TRBJ1-5, with 7 bases aligning to TRBD1. Germline V gives CDR1 SGHKS, CDR2 YYEKEE (reference sequence). The ends lost 0 bases at V and 1 base at J; junction bases unmatched: 4. The CDR3 has 16 residues. As DNA, the CDR3 is TGTGCCAGCAGCTTGGAAGGGGGCTGGAGCAATCAGCCCCAGCATTTT. Amino acid sequence: CASSLEGGWSNQPQHF.

The chain couples TRBV10-3 to TRBJ1-2; no firm D call. Germline values: CDR1 ENHRY, CDR2 SYGVKD. Deletions cut 3 bases from V and 6 bases from J, with 5 bases between. This CDR3 has 11 residues. DNA for the CDR3: TGTGCCATCAGTGATTCCGATGGCTACACCTTC. It translates to CAISDSDGYTF.

The V and J genes are TRBV10-1 and TRBJ2-2; 8 bases are a match to TRBD2. J was trimmed by 1 base and V by 4 bases; bases with no gene match: 5. This CDR3 region has 16 residues. CDR1 and CDR2 (germline): WNHNN, SYGVQD (reference sequence). The chain's CDR3 is CASSGGLAGNTGELFF. As DNA, the CDR3 is TGCGCCAGCAGTGGCGGCCTAGCGGGGAACACCGGGGAGCTGTTTTTT.

In nucleotides, the CDR3 is TGTGCCAGCAGCACGCGGGCGGGGGGTGAAGCTTTCTTT. Translation gives CASSTRAGGEAFF. The gene calls are TRBV14 and TRBJ1-1, with D maybe TRBD1 (5 bases). This CDR3 contains 13 residues. Germline CDR1 SGHDN, CDR2 FVKESK. V was trimmed by 5 bases and J by 7 bases, leaving 14 bases between them. Looking up the rest from reference TRBV14 and TRBJ1-1 gives the full variable domain: EAGVTQFPSHSVIEKGQTVTLRCDPISGHDNLYWYRRVMGKEIKFLLHFVKESKQDESGMPNNRFLAERTGGTYSTLKVQPAELEDSGVYFCASSTRAGGEAFFGQGTRLTVV.